The clone carrying this T cell receptor (beta chain) came up a few times. This sample is drawn from a study of human T cells and chemical hapten exposure. Whole-study context: Sensitization involved placing 2% DPC onto a roughly 2 cm by roughly 2 cm region of upper inner arm skin. From small differences in pooled library volume came most of the variation in per-sample TCR yields. Upper-back patches of 0.01% DPC were read at 6 days.

TCRdb passed the RACE reads through MiXCR, listing each CDR3 protein once. The table has 150,000 to 200,000 distinct CDR3 sequences, under 25% seen once. This sample's time point: patch test 3, about 24 weeks after DPC sensitization. Treatment of the sample: therapeutic diphenylcyclopropenone sensitization with weekly scalp DPC. The V gene lost 6 bases and the J gene lost 7 bases, with 16 bases spanning the gap. The CDR3 runs 13 residues. The germline V gene has CDR1 MNHEY and CDR2 SVGEGT. This sequence originates from a woman aged 40 to 50 with alopecia areata. Some clones in this sample may be carry-over from other donors' samples. V usage is TRBV6-2 or TRBV6-3 and J usage is TRBJ2-7, with D possibly being TRBD2 (6 bases). Specimen: whole blood, collected in connection with sensitization to the hapten diphenylcyclopropenone (DPC). CDR3 in DNA: TGTGCCAGCAGCGACTCACTAGCCGGGGAGCAGTACTTC. Encoded protein: CASSDSLAGEQYF.